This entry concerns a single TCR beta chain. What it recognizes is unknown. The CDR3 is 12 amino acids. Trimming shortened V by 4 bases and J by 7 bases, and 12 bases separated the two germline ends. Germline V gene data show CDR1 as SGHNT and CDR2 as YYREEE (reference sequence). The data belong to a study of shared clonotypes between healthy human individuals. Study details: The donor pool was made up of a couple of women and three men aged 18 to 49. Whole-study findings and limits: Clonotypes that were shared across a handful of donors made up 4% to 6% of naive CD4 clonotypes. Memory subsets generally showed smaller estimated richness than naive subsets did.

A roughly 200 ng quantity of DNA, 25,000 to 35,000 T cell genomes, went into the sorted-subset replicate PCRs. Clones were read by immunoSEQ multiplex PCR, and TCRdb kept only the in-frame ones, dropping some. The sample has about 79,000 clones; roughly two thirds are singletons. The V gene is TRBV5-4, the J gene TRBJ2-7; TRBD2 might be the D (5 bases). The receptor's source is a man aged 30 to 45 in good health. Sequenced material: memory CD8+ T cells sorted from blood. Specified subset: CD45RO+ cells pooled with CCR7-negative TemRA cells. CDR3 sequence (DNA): TGTGCCAGCAGCCCGCCTTCGGGGGAGCAGTACTTC. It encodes CASSPPSGEQYF.